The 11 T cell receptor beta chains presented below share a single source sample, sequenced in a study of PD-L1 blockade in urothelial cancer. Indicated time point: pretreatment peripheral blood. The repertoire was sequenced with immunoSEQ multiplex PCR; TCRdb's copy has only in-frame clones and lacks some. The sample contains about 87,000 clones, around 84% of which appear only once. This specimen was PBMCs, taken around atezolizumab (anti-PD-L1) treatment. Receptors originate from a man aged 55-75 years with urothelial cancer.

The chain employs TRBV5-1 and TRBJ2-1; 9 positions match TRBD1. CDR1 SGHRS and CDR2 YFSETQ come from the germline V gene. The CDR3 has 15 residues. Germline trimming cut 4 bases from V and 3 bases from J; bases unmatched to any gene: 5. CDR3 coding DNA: TGCGCCAGCAGCACGGACAGGGGTCACTACAATGAGCAGTTCTTC. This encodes CASSTDRGHYNEQFF.

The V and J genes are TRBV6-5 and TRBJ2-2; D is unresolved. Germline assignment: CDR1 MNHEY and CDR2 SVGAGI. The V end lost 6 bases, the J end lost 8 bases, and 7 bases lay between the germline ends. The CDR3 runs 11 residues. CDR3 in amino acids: CASRASGELFF. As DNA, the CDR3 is TGTGCCAGCAGGGCCTCTGGGGAGCTGTTTTTT.

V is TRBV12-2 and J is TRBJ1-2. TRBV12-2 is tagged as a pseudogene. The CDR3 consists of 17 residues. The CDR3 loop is CASRLRGDLRSYYGYTF. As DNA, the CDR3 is TGTGCAAGTCGCCTTCGGGGGGACTTACGGTCTTACTATGGCTACACCTTC.

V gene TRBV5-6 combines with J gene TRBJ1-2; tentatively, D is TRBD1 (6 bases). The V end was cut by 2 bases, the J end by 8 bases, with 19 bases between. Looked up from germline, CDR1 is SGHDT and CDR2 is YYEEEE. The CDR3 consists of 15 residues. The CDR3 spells CASSLGQLRTRGYTF. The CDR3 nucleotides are TGTGCCAGCAGCTTAGGACAGTTAAGAACTAGAGGCTACACCTTC.

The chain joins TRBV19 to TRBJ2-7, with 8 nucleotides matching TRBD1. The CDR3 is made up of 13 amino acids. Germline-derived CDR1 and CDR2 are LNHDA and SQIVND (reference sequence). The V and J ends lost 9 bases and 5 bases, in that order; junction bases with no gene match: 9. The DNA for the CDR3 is TGTGCCAGCCGGCAAGGACAGGGCCACGAGCAGTACTTC. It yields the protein CASRQGQGHEQYF.

The CDR3 DNA follows: TGTGCCAGCAGCTCTGGACAGGGTAATCAGCCCCAGCATTTT. Translation gives CASSSGQGNQPQHF. The V gene is TRBV9, the J gene TRBJ1-5, with TRBD1 identical over 8 bases. Per the germline V gene, CDR1 is SGDLS and CDR2 is YYNGEE. V lost 4 bases to trimming and J lost 4 bases; unmatched junction nucleotides: 4. The CDR3 is 14 residues long.

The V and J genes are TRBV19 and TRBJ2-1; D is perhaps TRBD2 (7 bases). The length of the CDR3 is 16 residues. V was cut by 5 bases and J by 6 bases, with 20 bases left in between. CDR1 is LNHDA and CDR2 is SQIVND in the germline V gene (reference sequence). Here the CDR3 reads CASSPLQGGPFNEQFF. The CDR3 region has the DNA TGTGCCAGTAGTCCCTTACAGGGAGGGCCGTTCAATGAGCAGTTCTTC. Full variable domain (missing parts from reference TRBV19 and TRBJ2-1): DGGITQSPKYLFRKEGQNVTLSCEQNLNHDAMYWYRQDPGQGLRLIYYSQIVNDFQKGDIAEGYSVSREKKESFPLTVTSAQKNPTAFYLCASSPLQGGPFNEQFFGPGTRLTVL.

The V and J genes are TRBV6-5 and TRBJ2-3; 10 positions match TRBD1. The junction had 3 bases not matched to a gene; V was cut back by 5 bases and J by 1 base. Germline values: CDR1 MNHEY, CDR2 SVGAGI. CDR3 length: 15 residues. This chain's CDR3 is CASSRQGAGTDTQYF. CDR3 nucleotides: TGTGCCAGCAGTCGACAGGGGGCTGGCACAGATACGCAGTATTTT.

CDR3 amino acids: CASSAQPWGDRHDGYTF. The CDR3 coding sequence is TGTGCCAGCAGCGCACAACCATGGGGAGACAGGCACGATGGCTACACCTTC. The genes are TRBV9 and TRBJ1-2; D perhaps matches TRBD1 (6 bases). This CDR3 spans 17 amino acids. V lost 3 bases and J lost 6, with 24 bases in between. Germline CDR1 SGDLS, CDR2 YYNGEE.

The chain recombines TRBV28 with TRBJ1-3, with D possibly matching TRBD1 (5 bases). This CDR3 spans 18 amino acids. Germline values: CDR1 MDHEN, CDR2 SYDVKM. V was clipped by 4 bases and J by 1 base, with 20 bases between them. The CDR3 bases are TGTGCCAGCAGTTACAGGCAGGGTGTAATTCGATCTGGAAACACCATATATTTT. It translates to CASSYRQGVIRSGNTIYF.

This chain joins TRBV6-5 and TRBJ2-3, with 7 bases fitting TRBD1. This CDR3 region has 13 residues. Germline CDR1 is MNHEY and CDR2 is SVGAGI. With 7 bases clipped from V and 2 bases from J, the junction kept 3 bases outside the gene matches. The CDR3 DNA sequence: TGTGCCAGCAAGGGACAGAACACAGATACGCAGTATTTT. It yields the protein CASKGQNTDTQYF.